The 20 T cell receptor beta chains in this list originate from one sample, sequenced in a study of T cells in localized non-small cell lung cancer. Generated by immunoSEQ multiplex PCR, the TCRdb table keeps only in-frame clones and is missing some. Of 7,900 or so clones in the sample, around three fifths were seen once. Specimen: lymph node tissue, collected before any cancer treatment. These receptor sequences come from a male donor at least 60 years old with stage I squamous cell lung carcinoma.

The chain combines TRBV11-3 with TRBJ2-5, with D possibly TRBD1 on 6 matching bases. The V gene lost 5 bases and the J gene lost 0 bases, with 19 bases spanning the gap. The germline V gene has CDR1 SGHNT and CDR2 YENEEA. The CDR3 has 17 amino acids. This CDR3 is CASSPGAGQKNQETQYF. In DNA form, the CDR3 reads TGTGCCAGCAGCCCAGGGGCAGGGCAAAAAAACCAAGAGACCCAGTACTTC.

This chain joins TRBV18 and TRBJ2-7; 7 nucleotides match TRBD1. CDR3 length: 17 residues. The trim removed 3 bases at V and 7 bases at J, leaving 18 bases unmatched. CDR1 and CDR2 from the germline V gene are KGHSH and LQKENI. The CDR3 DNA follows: TGTGCCAGCTCACCCCCGGGATCCCCCAGACAGGGTCAAGAGCAGTACTTC. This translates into CASSPPGSPRQGQEQYF. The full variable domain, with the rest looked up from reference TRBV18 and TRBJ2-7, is NAGVMQNPRHLVRRRGQEARLRCSPMKGHSHVYWYRQLPEEGLKFMVYLQKENIIDESGMPKERFSAEFPKEGPSILRIQQVVRGDSAAYFCASSPPGSPRQGQEQYFGPGTRLTVT.

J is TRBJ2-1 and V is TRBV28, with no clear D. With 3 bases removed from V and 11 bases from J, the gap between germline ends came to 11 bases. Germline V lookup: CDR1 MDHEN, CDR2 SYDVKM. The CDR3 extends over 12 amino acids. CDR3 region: CASSFFGQKQFF. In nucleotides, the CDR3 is TGTGCCAGCAGTTTTTTTGGGCAGAAGCAGTTCTTC.

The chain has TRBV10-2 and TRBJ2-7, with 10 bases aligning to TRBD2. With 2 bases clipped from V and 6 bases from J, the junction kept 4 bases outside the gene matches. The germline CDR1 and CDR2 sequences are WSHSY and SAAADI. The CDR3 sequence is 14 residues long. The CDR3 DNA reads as TGCGCCAGCAGTGAGCTAGCGGGAGCCCCCGAGCAGTACTTC. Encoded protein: CASSELAGAPEQYF.

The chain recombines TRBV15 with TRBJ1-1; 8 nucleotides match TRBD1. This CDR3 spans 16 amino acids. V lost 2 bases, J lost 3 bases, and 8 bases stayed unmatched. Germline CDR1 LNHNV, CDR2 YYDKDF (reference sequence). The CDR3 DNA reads TGTGCCACCAGCAGATATCAGGGGGCCGGGGACACTGAAGCTTTCTTT. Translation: CATSRYQGAGDTEAFF. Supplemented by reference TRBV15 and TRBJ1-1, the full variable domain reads DAMVIQNPRYQVTQFGKPVTLSCSQTLNHNVMYWYQQKSSQAPKLLFHYYDKDFNNEADTPDNFQSRRPNTSFCFLDIRSPGLGDTAMYLCATSRYQGAGDTEAFFGQGTRLTVV.

CDR3 DNA: TGTGCCAGCGTAAGGACTAGCGGGAGGGCTGGCAGTGAGCAGTTCTTC. Amino acid sequence: CASVRTSGRAGSEQFF. The chain is built from TRBV6-8 and TRBJ2-1, with TRBD2 matching 15 bases. Losses at the gene ends were 8 bases for V and 9 bases for J; bases not matched to a gene: 11. Germline CDR1 reads MNHGY; CDR2 reads SAAAGT. The CDR3 is made up of 16 amino acids.

DNA for the CDR3: TGTGCCAGCAGATCGACAGGGCCCTACTCCTACGAGCAGTACTTC. Translation gives CASRSTGPYSYEQYF. The chain employs TRBV28 and TRBJ2-7; TRBD1 matches 7 bases. V was pared by 6 bases and J by 0 bases, with 8 bases of the junction left unmatched. The CDR3 consists of 15 residues. Germline CDR1 and CDR2: MDHEN and SYDVKM. Looking up the rest from reference TRBV28 and TRBJ2-7 gives the full variable domain: DVKVTQSSRYLVKRTGEKVFLECVQDMDHENMFWYRQDPGLGLRLIYFSYDVKMKEKGDIPEGYSVSREKKERFSLILESASTNQTSMYLCASRSTGPYSYEQYFGPGTRLTVT.

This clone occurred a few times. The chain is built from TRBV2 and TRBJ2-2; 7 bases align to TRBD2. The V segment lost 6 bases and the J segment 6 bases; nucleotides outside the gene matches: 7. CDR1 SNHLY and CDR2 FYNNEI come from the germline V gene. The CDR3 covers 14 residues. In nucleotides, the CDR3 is TGTGCCAGCAGGCCGGATCGGGGGGCCGGGGAGCTGTTTTTT. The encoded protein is CASRPDRGAGELFF.

The CDR3 spells CASRAGTGGVFSNTEAFF. In nucleotides, the CDR3 is TGTGCCAGCAGGGCCGGGACAGGGGGAGTTTTTTCGAACACTGAAGCTTTCTTT. The chain employs TRBV6-8 and TRBJ1-1; 11 bases are a match to TRBD1. This CDR3 contains 18 residues. V shed 6 bases, J shed 1 base, and the junction held 13 bases outside the gene matches. Germline CDR1 reads MNHGY; CDR2 reads SAAAGT.

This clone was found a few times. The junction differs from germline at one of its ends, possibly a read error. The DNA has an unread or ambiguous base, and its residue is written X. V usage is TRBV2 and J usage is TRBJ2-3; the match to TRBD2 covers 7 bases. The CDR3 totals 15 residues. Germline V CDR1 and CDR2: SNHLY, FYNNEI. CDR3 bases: TGTGYCAGCAGTGTAGCGGGTAGGAGCACAGATACGCAGTATTTT. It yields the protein CXSSVAGRSTDTQYF.

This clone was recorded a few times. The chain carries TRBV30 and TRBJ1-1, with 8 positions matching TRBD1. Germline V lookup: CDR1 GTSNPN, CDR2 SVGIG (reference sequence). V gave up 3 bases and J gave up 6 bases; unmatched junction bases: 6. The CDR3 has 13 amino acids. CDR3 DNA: TGTGCCTGGAGACGGACAGGGAGTGCTGAAGCTTTCTTT. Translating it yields CAWRRTGSAEAFF.

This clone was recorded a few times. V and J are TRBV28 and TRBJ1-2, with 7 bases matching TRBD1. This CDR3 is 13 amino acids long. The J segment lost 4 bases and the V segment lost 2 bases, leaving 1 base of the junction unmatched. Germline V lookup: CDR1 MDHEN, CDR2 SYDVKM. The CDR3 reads CASSLPGGYGYTF. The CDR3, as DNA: TGTGCCAGCAGTTTACCAGGGGGCTATGGCTACACCTTC.

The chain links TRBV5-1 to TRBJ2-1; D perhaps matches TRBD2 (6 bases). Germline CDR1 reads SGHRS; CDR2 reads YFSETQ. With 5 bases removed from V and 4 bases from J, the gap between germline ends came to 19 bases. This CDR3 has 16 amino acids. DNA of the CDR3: TGCGCCAGCAGTATTGCTCCGGGACTCGTTTACAATGAGCAGTTCTTC. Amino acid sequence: CASSIAPGLVYNEQFF.

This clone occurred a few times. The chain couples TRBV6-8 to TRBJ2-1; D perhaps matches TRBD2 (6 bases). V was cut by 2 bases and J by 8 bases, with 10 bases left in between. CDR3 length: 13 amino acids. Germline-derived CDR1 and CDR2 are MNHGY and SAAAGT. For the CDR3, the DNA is TGTGCCAGCAGTTACCCCGGAGGGGATGAGCAGTTCTTC. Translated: CASSYPGGDEQFF.

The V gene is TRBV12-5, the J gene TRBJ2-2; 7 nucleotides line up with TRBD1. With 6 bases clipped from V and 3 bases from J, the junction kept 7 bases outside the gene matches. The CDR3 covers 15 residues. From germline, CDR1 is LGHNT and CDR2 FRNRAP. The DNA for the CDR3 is TGTGCTAGTGGACCGGACAGGCTACACACCGGGGAGCTGTTTTTT. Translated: CASGPDRLHTGELFF.

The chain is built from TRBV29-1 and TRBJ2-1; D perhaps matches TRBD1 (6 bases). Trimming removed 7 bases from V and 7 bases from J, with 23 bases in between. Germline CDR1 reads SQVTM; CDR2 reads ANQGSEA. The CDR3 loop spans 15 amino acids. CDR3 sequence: CSALLLQGMGNEQFF. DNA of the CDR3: TGCAGCGCTCTCCTTCTACAGGGAATGGGGAATGAGCAGTTCTTC.

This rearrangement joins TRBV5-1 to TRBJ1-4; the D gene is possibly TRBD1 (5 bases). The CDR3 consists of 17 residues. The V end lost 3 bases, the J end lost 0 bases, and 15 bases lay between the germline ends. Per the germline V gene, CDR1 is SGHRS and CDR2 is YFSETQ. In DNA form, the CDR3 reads TGCGCCAGCAGCTCGGGGACTCACAGCTCAACTAATGAAAAACTGTTTTTT. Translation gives CASSSGTHSSTNEKLFF. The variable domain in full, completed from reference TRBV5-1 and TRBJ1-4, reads KAGVTQTPRYLIKTRGQQVTLSCSPISGHRSVSWYQQTPGQGLQFLFEYFSETQRNKGNFPGRFSGRQFSNSRSEMNVSTLELGDSALYLCASSSGTHSSTNEKLFFGSGTQLSVL.

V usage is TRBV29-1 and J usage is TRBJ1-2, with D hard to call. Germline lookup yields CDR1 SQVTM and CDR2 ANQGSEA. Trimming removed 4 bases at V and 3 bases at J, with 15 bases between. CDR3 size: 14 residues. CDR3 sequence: CSVGLAALDYGYTF. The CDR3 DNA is TGCAGCGTTGGGTTGGCCGCTCTGGACTATGGCTACACCTTC.

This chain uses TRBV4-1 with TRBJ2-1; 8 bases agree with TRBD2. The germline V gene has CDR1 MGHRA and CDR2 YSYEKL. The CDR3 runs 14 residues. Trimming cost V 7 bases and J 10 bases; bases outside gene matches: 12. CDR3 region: CASKGTSGGREQFF. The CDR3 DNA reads TGCGCCAGCAAAGGAACTAGCGGCGGTCGGGAGCAGTTCTTC.

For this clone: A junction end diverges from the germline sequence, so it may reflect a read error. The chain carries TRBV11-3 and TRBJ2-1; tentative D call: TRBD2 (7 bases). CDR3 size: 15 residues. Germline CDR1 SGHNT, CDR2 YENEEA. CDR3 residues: CASSLPGQRDLADLF. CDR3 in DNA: TGTGCCAGCAGCCTACCCGGACAGCGGGACTTAGCCGACCTCTTC.